Reported below is one TCR beta chain. Its antigen is undetermined. This sample stems from a study of T cells in Graves' hyperthyroidism and ophthalmopathy. The V gene's germline CDR1 is KGHSH and CDR2 LQKENI. There are 14 residues in the CDR3. The V end lost 2 bases, the J end lost 4 bases, and 8 bases lay between the germline ends. Study outcomes and limitations: Blood also showed most of the thyroid clonotypes that were expanded above 0.001.

Clinical symptoms, serum thyroxine and TRAb, thyroid ultrasound and orbital computed tomography together formed the diagnostic basis. Regions amplified from RNA transcripts were the TCR beta CDR3 regions. The HTBI primer set drove a first-round RT-PCR of the TCR CDR3. Via MiXCR, TCRdb re-called the multiplex PCR reads, giving one row per CDR3 protein. In the table there are about 360,000 distinct CDR3 sequences, roughly an eighth of which are singletons. This sequence originates from a woman younger than 35 with Graves' hyperthyroidism. This chain links TRBV18 with TRBJ2-2; D is unclear. The sequenced sample consisted of blood. CDR3 bases: TGTGCCAGCTCACCAAATACCGTCACCGGGGAGCTGTTTTTT. Amino acids: CASSPNTVTGELFF.